The 8 T cell receptor beta chains below come from one sample, sequenced in a study of shared clonotypes between healthy human individuals. Libraries were prepared by immunoSEQ multiplex PCR; TCRdb keeps only in-frame clonotypes and omits some of them. The data hold hundreds of thousands of clones, with 92% observed a single time. Naive CD8 cells lacked CD45RO and underwent positive selection for CCR7, leaving out terminally differentiated effector memory CD45RA+ cells. The sequencing input was naive CD8+ T cells sorted from blood. These receptor sequences come from a man aged 25-45 years in good health.

The sample holds one count of this clone. The chain recombines TRBV4-2 with TRBJ2-1; 7 bases align to TRBD2. Germline V gene lookup returns CDR1 LGHNA and CDR2 YNFKEQ. With V trimmed by 0 bases and J by 0 bases, 11 bases remained unmatched. The CDR3 runs 19 residues. The CDR3 region is CASSQEGTSGGGSYNEQFF. The CDR3 DNA reads TGTGCCAGCAGCCAAGAGGGTACGTCGGGAGGTGGCTCCTACAATGAGCAGTTCTTC.

CDR3 region: CASSFSGLAPETQYF. CDR3 nucleotide sequence: TGTGCCAGCAGCTTTTCGGGACTAGCTCCGGAGACCCAGTACTTC. The chain employs TRBV9 and TRBJ2-5, with 9 bases lining up with TRBD2. V shed 4 bases, J shed 5 bases, and the junction held 9 bases outside the gene matches. This CDR3 comprises 15 residues. Germline V gene lookup returns CDR1 SGDLS and CDR2 YYNGEE.

V and J are TRBV9 and TRBJ2-3; a possible D gene is TRBD2 (5 bases). Trimming cost V 0 bases and J 0 bases, with 8 bases left between them. The CDR3 is made up of 15 amino acids. Germline CDR1 reads SGDLS; CDR2 reads YYNGEE. CDR3 in DNA: TGTGCCAGCAGCGTAGGTGGGGAGAGCACAGATACGCAGTATTTT. Protein product: CASSVGGESTDTQYF.

The chain couples TRBV5-4 to TRBJ2-7; 12 nucleotides align to TRBD2. The junction had 5 bases not matched to a gene; V was cut back by 6 bases and J by 1 base. Germline lookup yields CDR1 SGHNT and CDR2 YYREEE (reference sequence). This CDR3 has 15 amino acids. The CDR3 region has the DNA TGTGCCAGCACCCCAGGGACTAGCGGGTCCTACGAGCAGTACTTC. Its translation: CASTPGTSGSYEQYF.

This sequence joins TRBV14 and TRBJ2-4; possibly TRBD1 for D (5 bases). Germline CDR1 reads SGHDN; CDR2 reads FVKESK. Trimming removed 6 bases from V and 0 bases from J, with 18 bases in between. The CDR3 is made up of 17 amino acids. This CDR3 is CASSDSSQMLAKNIQYF. The CDR3 coding sequence is TGTGCCAGCAGTGACAGTTCCCAGATGTTAGCCAAAAACATTCAGTACTTC.

This chain uses TRBV27 with TRBJ2-1, with 12 bases matching TRBD2. CDR1 and CDR2 from the germline V gene are MNHEY and SMNVEV (reference sequence). V shed 4 bases and J 7 bases; nucleotides not matched to a gene: 8. The CDR3 spans 16 residues. The CDR3 protein is CASSSPSGRAKNEQFF. The DNA of the CDR3 is TGTGCCAGCAGTTCTCCTAGCGGGAGGGCCAAGAATGAGCAGTTCTTC.

The V gene is TRBV19, the J gene TRBJ2-3, with D possibly matching TRBD2 (5 bases). The CDR3 loop spans 13 amino acids. Germline V gene sequence: CDR1 LNHDA, CDR2 SQIVND (reference sequence). Trimming shortened V by 5 bases and J by 1 base, and 7 bases separated the two germline ends. Here the CDR3 reads CASSFSGTDTQYF. The CDR3, as DNA: TGTGCCAGTAGTTTTAGCGGCACAGATACGCAGTATTTT.

The chain employs TRBV4-1 and TRBJ2-4; D tentatively reads TRBD1 or TRBD2 (5 bases each). This CDR3 is built from 15 residues. V was clipped by 2 bases and J by 9 bases, with 17 bases between them. Per germline, CDR1 MGHRA and CDR2 YSYEKL. In DNA, the CDR3 is TGCGCCAGCAGCCAACCTAGGGACCACTTAAGCATTCAGTACTTC. Amino acids: CASSQPRDHLSIQYF.